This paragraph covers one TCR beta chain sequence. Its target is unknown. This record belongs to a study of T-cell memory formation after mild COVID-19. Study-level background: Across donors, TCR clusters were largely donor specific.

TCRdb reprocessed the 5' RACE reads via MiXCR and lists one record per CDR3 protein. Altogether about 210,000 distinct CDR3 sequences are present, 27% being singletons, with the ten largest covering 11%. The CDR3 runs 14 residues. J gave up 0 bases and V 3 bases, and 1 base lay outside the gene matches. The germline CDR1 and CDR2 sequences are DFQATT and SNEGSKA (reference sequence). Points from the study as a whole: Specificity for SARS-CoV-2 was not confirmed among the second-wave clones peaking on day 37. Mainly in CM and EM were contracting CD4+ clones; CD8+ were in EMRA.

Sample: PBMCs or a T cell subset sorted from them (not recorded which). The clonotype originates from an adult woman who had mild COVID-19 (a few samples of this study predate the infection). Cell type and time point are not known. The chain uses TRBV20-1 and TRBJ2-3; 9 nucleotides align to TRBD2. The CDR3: CSARRGGSTDTQYF. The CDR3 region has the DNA TGCAGTGCTAGGCGGGGGGGTAGCACAGATACGCAGTATTTT.